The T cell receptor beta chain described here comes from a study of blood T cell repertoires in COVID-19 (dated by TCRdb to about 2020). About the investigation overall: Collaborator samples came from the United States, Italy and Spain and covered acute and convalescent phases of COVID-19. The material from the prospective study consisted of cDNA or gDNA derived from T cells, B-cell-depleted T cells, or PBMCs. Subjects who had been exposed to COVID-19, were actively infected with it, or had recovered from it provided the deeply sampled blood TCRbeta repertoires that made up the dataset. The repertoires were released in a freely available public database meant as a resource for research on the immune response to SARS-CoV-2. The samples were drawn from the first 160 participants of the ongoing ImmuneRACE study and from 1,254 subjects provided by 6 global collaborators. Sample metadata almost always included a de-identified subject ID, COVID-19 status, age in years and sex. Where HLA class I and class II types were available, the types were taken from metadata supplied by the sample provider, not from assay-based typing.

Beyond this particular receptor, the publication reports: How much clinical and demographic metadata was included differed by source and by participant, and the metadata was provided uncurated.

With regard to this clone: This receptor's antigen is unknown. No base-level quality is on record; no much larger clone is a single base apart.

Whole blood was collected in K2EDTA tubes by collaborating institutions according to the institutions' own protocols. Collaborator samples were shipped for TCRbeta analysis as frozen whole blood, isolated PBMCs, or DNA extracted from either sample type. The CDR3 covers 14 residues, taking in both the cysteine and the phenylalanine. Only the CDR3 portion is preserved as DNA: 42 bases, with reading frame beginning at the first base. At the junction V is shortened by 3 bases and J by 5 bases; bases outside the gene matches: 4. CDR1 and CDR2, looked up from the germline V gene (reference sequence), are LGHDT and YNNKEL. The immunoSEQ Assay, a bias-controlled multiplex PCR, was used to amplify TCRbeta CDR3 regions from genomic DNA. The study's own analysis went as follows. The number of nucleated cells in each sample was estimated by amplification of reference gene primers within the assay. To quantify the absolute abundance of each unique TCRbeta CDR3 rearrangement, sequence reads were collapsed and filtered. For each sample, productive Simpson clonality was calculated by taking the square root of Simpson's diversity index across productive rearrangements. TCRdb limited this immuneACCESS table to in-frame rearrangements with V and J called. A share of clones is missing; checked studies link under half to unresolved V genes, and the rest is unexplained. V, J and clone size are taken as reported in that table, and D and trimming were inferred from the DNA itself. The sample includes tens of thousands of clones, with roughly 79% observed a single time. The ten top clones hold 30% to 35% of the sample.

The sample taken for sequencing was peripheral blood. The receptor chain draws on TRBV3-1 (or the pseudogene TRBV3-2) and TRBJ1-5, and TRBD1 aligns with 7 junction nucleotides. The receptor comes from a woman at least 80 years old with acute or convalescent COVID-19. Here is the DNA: TGTGCCAGCAGCCAGGGACAGAGCCATCAGCCCCAGCATTTT. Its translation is CASSQGQSHQPQHF.